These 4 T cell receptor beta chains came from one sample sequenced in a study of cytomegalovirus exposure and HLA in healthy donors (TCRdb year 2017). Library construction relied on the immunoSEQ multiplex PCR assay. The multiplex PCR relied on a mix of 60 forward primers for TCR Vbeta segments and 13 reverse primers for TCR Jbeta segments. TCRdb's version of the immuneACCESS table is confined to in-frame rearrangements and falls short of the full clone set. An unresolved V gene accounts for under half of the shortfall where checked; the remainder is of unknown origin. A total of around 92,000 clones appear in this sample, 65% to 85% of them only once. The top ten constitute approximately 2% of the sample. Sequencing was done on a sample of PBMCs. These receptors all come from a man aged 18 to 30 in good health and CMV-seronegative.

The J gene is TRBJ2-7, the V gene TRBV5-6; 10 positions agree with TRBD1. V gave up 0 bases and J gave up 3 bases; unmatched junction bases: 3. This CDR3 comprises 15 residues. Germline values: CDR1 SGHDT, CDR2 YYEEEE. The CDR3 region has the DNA TGTGCCAGCAGCTTGGGAGGGACAGGGGTCTACGAGCAGTACTTC. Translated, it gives CASSLGGTGVYEQYF.

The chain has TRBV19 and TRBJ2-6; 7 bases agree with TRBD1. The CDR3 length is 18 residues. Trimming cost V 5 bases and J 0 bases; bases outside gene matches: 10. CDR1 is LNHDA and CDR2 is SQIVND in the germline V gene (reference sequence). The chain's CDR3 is CASSRGQFFSSGANVLTF. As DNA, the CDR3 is TGTGCCAGTAGTCGGGGACAGTTCTTCAGCTCTGGGGCCAACGTCCTGACTTTC.

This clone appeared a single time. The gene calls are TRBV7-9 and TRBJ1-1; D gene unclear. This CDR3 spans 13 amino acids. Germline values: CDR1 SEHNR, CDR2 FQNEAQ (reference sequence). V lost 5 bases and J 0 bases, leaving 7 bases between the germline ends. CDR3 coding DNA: TGTGCCAGCAGCCCATCCCTGAACACTGAAGCTTTCTTT. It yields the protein CASSPSLNTEAFF. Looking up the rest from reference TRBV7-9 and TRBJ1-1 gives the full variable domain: DTGVSQNPRHKITKRGQNVTFRCDPISEHNRLYWYRQTLGQGPEFLTYFQNEAQLEKSRLLSDRFSAERPKGSFSTLEIQRTEQGDSAMYLCASSPSLNTEAFFGQGTRLTVV.

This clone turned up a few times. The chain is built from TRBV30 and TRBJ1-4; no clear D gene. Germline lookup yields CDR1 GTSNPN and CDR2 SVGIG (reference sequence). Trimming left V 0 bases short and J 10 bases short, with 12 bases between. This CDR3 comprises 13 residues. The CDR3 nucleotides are TGTGCCTGGAGTGTATTCGGGGATGGAAAACTGTTTTTT. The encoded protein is CAWSVFGDGKLFF.